These 17 T cell receptor beta chains came from one sample sequenced in a study of T cell responses to AZD1222 COVID-19 vaccine. Sequencing was performed with immunoSEQ multiplex PCR; in TCRdb, only in-frame clones are kept and a portion is missing. The table lists about 270,000 clones, roughly 93% of them singletons. This specimen was peripheral blood, taken 28 days after the second AZD1222 dose. The receptors come from an adult who received the AZD1222 COVID-19 vaccine.

This chain joins TRBV7-9 and TRBJ2-1; D gene uncertain. The CDR3 has 11 amino acids. V lost 5 bases and J 8 bases, leaving 7 bases between the germline ends. Germline loops: CDR1 SEHNR, CDR2 FQNEAQ (reference sequence). In DNA, the CDR3 is TGTGCCAGCAGCCCGTGGGATGAGCAGTTCTTC. Amino acids: CASSPWDEQFF.

The CDR3 spells CASSLSGADTGELFF. In DNA form, the CDR3 reads TGTGCCAGCTCCTTGTCGGGGGCGGACACCGGGGAGCTGTTTTTT. The chain links TRBV27 to TRBJ2-2, with D possibly called TRBD1 or TRBD2 (6 bases each). V was pared by 8 bases and J by 3 bases, with 16 bases between. Per the germline V gene, CDR1 is MNHEY and CDR2 is SMNVEV (reference sequence). CDR3 size: 15 residues.

The rearrangement links TRBV28 to TRBJ1-4, with TRBD1 as a possible D gene (5 bases). CDR3 length equals 15 residues. Trimming left V 3 bases short and J 11 bases short, with 19 bases between. Germline CDR1 reads MDHEN; CDR2 reads SYDVKM. The DNA for the CDR3 is TGTGCCAGCAGTTTCGGCGGGGCCAACCGAAACAAACTGTTTTTT. The encoded protein is CASSFGGANRNKLFF.

This clone was seen a few times. This sequence joins TRBV18 and TRBJ1-5; D gene ambiguous. Trimming removed 2 bases at V and 4 bases at J, with 6 bases between. This CDR3 is 13 amino acids long. The germline V gene encodes CDR1 KGHSH and CDR2 LQKENI. In nucleotides, the CDR3 is TGTGCCAGCTCACCAGACAAGAATCAGCCCCAGCATTTT. It encodes CASSPDKNQPQHF.

V usage is TRBV4-2 and J usage is TRBJ2-5; no firm D call. Germline loops: CDR1 LGHNA, CDR2 YNFKEQ. V shed 0 bases and J shed 0 bases, with 8 bases lying between them. The CDR3 length is 15 residues. For the CDR3, the DNA is TGTGCCAGCAGCCAAGATTTTACTAACCAAGAGACCCAGTACTTC. Its translation: CASSQDFTNQETQYF.

The chain carries TRBV7-2 and TRBJ2-7, with D tentatively TRBD2 (6 bases). Germline-derived CDR1 and CDR2 are SGHTA and FQGNSA. V gave up 5 bases and J gave up 2 bases, with 13 bases separating them. CDR3 length: 14 residues. The CDR3 sequence: CASSPGLTPYEQYF. The CDR3 coding sequence is TGTGCCAGCAGCCCGGGACTCACACCCTACGAGCAGTACTTC.

This chain joins TRBV28 and TRBJ2-7; maybe TRBD1 (6 bases). Germline V gene lookup returns CDR1 MDHEN and CDR2 SYDVKM. The CDR3 consists of 14 residues. V was trimmed by 7 bases and J by 3 bases, leaving 16 bases between them. Here the CDR3 reads CASTLNGQIYEQYF. The CDR3 DNA sequence: TGTGCCAGCACCCTTAATGGACAGATCTACGAGCAGTACTTC.

The V call is TRBV5-4, the J call TRBJ1-1; 7 bases align to TRBD1. CDR1 SGHNT and CDR2 YYREEE come from the germline V gene (reference sequence). V lost 3 bases, J lost 4 bases, and 3 bases stayed unmatched. This CDR3 has 13 residues. The CDR3 DNA follows: TGTGCCAGCAGCTCACAGGGGCTCACTGAAGCTTTCTTT. This translates into CASSSQGLTEAFF.

The gene calls are TRBV28 and TRBJ1-1, with TRBD1 as a possible D gene (6 bases). The germline V and J ends were trimmed by 4 bases and 6 bases, with 9 bases remaining between them. CDR3 length: 12 residues. Per the germline V gene, CDR1 is MDHEN and CDR2 is SYDVKM. CDR3 sequence (DNA): TGTGCCAGCAGTTCAGGGGTGGCTGAAGCTTTCTTT. The encoded protein is CASSSGVAEAFF.

The chain employs TRBV5-1 and TRBJ2-1; TRBD2 aligns across 10 bases. V was clipped by 0 bases and J by 0 bases; unmatched bases: 9. CDR1 and CDR2 (germline): SGHRS, YFSETQ. This CDR3 comprises 19 residues. In DNA, the CDR3 is TGCGCCAGCAGCTTGGGGCTAGCGGGGGCCCTAAGCTCCTACAATGAGCAGTTCTTC. Translated: CASSLGLAGALSSYNEQFF.

J is TRBJ1-6 and V is TRBV19; D gene unclear. CDR1 and CDR2 from the germline V gene are LNHDA and SQIVND (reference sequence). The V end lost 4 bases, the J end lost 8 bases, and 9 bases lay between the germline ends. The CDR3 runs to 13 residues. The CDR3 DNA sequence: TGTGCCAGTAGTAGGCAGGCTCATTCACCCCTCCACTTT. Translation gives CASSRQAHSPLHF.

V and J are TRBV10-1 and TRBJ2-3; TRBD1 aligns across 7 bases. With V trimmed by 3 bases and J by 1 base, 7 bases remained unmatched. The CDR3 extends over 16 amino acids. Germline loops: CDR1 WNHNN, CDR2 SYGVQD (reference sequence). The CDR3, as DNA: TGCGCCAGCAGTGAATACAGGGGACGAGGCACAGATACGCAGTATTTT. This encodes CASSEYRGRGTDTQYF.

V and J are TRBV5-4 and TRBJ2-4, with TRBD2 as a possible D gene (5 bases). The CDR3 is 15 amino acids. CDR1 is SGHNT and CDR2 is YYREEE in the germline V gene (reference sequence). Deletions cut 4 bases from V and 0 bases from J, with 11 bases between. CDR3 sequence (DNA): TGTGCCAGCAGCCGGGGATTCTTAGCCAAAAACATTCAGTACTTC. It yields the protein CASSRGFLAKNIQYF. Combining the CDR3 with reference TRBV5-4 and TRBJ2-4 gives the whole variable domain ETGVTQSPTHLIKTRGQQVTLRCSSQSGHNTVSWYQQALGQGPQFIFQYYREEENGRGNFPPRFSGLQFPNYSSELNVNALELDDSALYLCASSRGFLAKNIQYFGAGTRLSVL.

This sequence joins TRBV28 and TRBJ1-5, with D tentatively TRBD1 (5 bases). CDR1 MDHEN and CDR2 SYDVKM come from the germline V gene. Trimming took off 6 bases at V and 10 bases at J, with 10 bases between the two ends. There are 11 residues in the CDR3. CDR3 in DNA: TGTGCCAGCAGCCTGGGACTTCCCCAGCATTTT. Residues: CASSLGLPQHF.

The CDR3 bases are TGTGCCAGCAGTGAAGGGGCCCAGGGAATACAGCCCCAGCATTTT. The encoded protein is CASSEGAQGIQPQHF. This chain connects TRBV6-1 to TRBJ1-5; tentatively, D is TRBD1 (5 bases). CDR1 and CDR2 (germline): MNHNS, SASEGT. The CDR3 consists of 15 residues. V lost 1 base to trimming and J lost 7 bases, with 14 bases between them.

The chain joins TRBV27 to TRBJ1-2; D is unclear. The CDR3 runs to 13 residues. Germline V CDR1 and CDR2: MNHEY, SMNVEV (reference sequence). The V and J ends lost 6 bases and 4 bases respectively, with 12 bases between them. This CDR3 reads CASSLHGIYGYTF. The CDR3 nucleotides are TGTGCCAGCAGCCTCCATGGCATCTATGGCTACACCTTC.

The rearrangement joins TRBV12-3 or TRBV12-4 to TRBJ2-1; D unclear. V dropped 0 bases and J dropped 5 bases, with 2 bases sitting between them. CDR3 length: 12 amino acids. The CDR3 bases are TGTGCCAGCAGTTTAGCAGACAATGAGCAGTTCTTC. Its translation: CASSLADNEQFF.